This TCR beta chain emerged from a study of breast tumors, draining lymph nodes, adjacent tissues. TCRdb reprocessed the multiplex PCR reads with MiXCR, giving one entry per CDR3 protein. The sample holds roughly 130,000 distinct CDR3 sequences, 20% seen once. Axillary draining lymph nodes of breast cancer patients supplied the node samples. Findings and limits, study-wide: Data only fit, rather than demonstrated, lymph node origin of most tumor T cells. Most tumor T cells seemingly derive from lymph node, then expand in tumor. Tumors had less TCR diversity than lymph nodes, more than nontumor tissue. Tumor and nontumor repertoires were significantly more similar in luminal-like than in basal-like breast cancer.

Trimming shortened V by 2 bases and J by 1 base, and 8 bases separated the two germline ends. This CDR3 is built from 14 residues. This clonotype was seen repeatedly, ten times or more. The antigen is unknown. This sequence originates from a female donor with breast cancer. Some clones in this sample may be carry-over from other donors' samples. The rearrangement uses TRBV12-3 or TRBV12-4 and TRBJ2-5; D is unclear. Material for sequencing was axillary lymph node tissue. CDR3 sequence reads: CASSLRQPQETQYF. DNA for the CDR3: TGTGCCAGCAGTTTAAGACAACCCCAAGAGACCCAGTACTTC.